This T cell receptor (beta chain) derives from a study of cytomegalovirus exposure and HLA in healthy donors. Worth noting for this clone: Antigen: not known.

Findings and caveats of the study: Indistinguishable V segments, including TRBV6-2 and TRBV6-3, were excluded.

The CDR3 consists of 13 residues. Trimming left V 4 bases short and J 3 bases short, with 10 bases between. Germline values: CDR1 SGHRS, CDR2 YFSETQ. PCR amplification relied on 60 Vbeta primers (plus 13 Jbeta primers). The protocol was immunoSEQ multiplex PCR, while the TCRdb copy is restricted to in-frame clones and leaves out a portion. Of tens of thousands of clones listed, about 73% are singletons. The chain has TRBV5-1 and TRBJ1-2, with a possible D match to TRBD1 (5 bases). Sequencing was performed on PBMCs. The source of this sequence is a woman in her 40s in good health and CMV-seropositive. The CDR3 here is CASSGPGDYGYTF. CDR3 DNA sequence: TGCGCCAGCAGCGGACCGGGGGACTATGGCTACACCTTC.